Following are 25 T cell receptor beta chains from one sample sequenced in a study of cytomegalovirus exposure and HLA in healthy donors (dated by TCRdb to between 2016 and 2019). The library relied on the immunoSEQ multiplex PCR assay. For the multiplex PCR, a mixture combining 60 forward primers for TCR Vbeta segments and 13 reverse primers for TCR Jbeta segments was used. TCRdb re-hosts the immuneACCESS table, in-frame sequences only. Its copies lack some clones; in the studies checked, an unresolved V gene accounts for under half of them, and the cause for the rest is not known. Counted in this sample were 100,000 to 150,000 clones; 65% to 80% of them appeared once. The ten largest clones add up to roughly 3.2% of the sample. The sample comprised PBMCs. The receptor source for this set is a man younger than 40 in good health and CMV-seronegative.

This chain links TRBV18 with TRBJ2-4; the D is unclear. The germline V gene has CDR1 KGHSH and CDR2 LQKENI. Deletions cut 1 base from V and 1 base from J, with 11 bases between. The CDR3 extends over 16 amino acids. CDR3 amino acids: CASSPQKTFAKNIQYF. The CDR3 DNA follows: TGTGCCAGCTCACCACAGAAGACATTCGCCAAAAACATTCAGTACTTC.

The genes are TRBV6-1 and TRBJ1-3; the D is unclear. Per the germline V gene, CDR1 is MNHNS and CDR2 is SASEGT. This CDR3 has 17 amino acids. V was trimmed by 3 bases and J by 0 bases, leaving 15 bases between them. In DNA, the CDR3 is TGTGCCAGCAGTGAGTTCTTCTCTACCCTCTCTGGAAACACCATATATTTT. Translated: CASSEFFSTLSGNTIYF.

The chain has TRBV10-3 and TRBJ2-7, with 12 bases fitting TRBD2. Germline CDR1 and CDR2: ENHRY and SYGVKD. V lost 10 bases and J lost 3; bases outside the gene matches: 16. The length of the CDR3 is 17 residues. The CDR3 nucleotides read TGTGCCACCAGGGGACTAGCGGGCACCGTTGGGAGCTACGAGCAGTACTTC. It specifies CATRGLAGTVGSYEQYF.

The table lists this clone with a few counts. The genes are TRBV28 and TRBJ1-5; D unclear. Trimming took 8 bases from V and 4 from J, leaving 9 bases between them. The length of the CDR3 is 12 residues. Germline V gene data show CDR1 as MDHEN and CDR2 as SYDVKM. The CDR3 loop reads CASLQDNQPQHF. As DNA, the CDR3 is TGTGCCAGCCTCCAGGATAATCAGCCCCAGCATTTT.

The sample holds one count of this clone. The rearrangement joins TRBV7-6 to TRBJ2-1, with 12 bases that match TRBD1. This CDR3 comprises 15 residues. Losses at the gene ends were 4 bases for V and 8 bases for J; bases not matched to a gene: 6. The germline V gene has CDR1 SGHVS and CDR2 FNYEAQ. The CDR3 sequence: CASSSGQGAGYEQFF. The CDR3 DNA is TGTGCCAGCAGCTCGGGACAGGGGGCGGGGTATGAGCAGTTCTTC.

The chain uses TRBV28 and TRBJ2-7; D unclear. The germline V gene encodes CDR1 MDHEN and CDR2 SYDVKM. This CDR3 is 14 amino acids long. The V end was cut by 6 bases, the J end by 6 bases, with 18 bases between. The CDR3 sequence is CASSPPLIRSEQYF. The CDR3 nucleotides read TGTGCCAGCAGCCCGCCCCTTATCCGGAGCGAGCAGTACTTC.

CDR3 residues: CASSLARSNQPQHF. The CDR3 DNA sequence: TGTGCCAGCAGCTTAGCCAGAAGCAATCAGCCCCAGCATTTT. The V call is TRBV7-8, the J call TRBJ1-5; D remains ambiguous. There are 14 residues in the CDR3. Germline CDR1 and CDR2: SGHVS and FQNEAQ. V was shortened by 0 bases and J by 1 base, with 4 bases between the two germline ends.

Notes on this clone: Germline and junction disagree at one end, which may indicate a read error. The chain uses TRBV7-9 and TRBJ2-2, with 9 positions matching TRBD1. The CDR3 extends over 17 amino acids. CDR1 is SEHNR, CDR2 FQNEAQ, per germline (reference sequence). The CDR3 protein is CASSPTTGGENTWELFF. CDR3 nucleotide sequence: TGTGCCAGCAGCCCGACGACAGGGGGGGAGAACACCTGGGAGCTGTTTTTT.

The genes are TRBV5-6 and TRBJ1-5; 9 nucleotides line up with TRBD1. Germline trimming cut 2 bases from V and 6 bases from J; bases unmatched to any gene: 6. The CDR3 runs 15 residues. The germline CDR1 and CDR2 sequences are SGHDT and YYEEEE. The CDR3 region is CASSLYRGLGQPQHF. For the CDR3, the DNA is TGTGCCAGCAGCTTATACAGGGGGCTAGGTCAGCCCCAGCATTTT.

This chain links TRBV7-2 with TRBJ1-2; 7 bases fit TRBD1. From germline, CDR1 is SGHTA and CDR2 FQGNSA. With 6 bases clipped from V and 3 bases from J, the junction kept 4 bases outside the gene matches. This CDR3 spans 13 amino acids. CDR3 protein: CASRPDRDYGYTF. In DNA form, the CDR3 reads TGTGCCAGCAGACCCGACAGGGACTATGGCTACACCTTC. The full variable domain, rest sourced from reference TRBV7-2 and TRBJ1-2, is GAGVSQSPSNKVTEKGKDVELRCDPISGHTALYWYRQSLGQGLEFLIYFQGNSAPDKSGLPSDRFSAERTGGSVSTLTIQRTQQEDSAVYLCASRPDRDYGYTFGSGTRLTVV.

V gene TRBV7-8 combines with J gene TRBJ2-7, with 11 nucleotides matching TRBD2. The germline CDR1 and CDR2 sequences are SGHVS and FQNEAQ. This CDR3 comprises 16 residues. Unmatched junction bases numbered 6, after V lost 5 bases and J lost 0 bases. The CDR3: CASSPSGRLSSYEQYF. Written as DNA, the CDR3 is TGTGCCAGCAGCCCTAGCGGGAGGCTCAGCTCCTACGAGCAGTACTTC.

This clone was seen a handful of times. The chain recombines TRBV25-1 with TRBJ1-4; 11 bases agree with TRBD1. Germline lookup yields CDR1 MGHDK and CDR2 SYGVNS. Trimming cost V 5 bases and J 7 bases; bases outside gene matches: 6. This CDR3 has 15 residues. The CDR3 reads CASSLIGTGGEKLFF. The CDR3 DNA is TGTGCCAGCAGTCTAATAGGGACAGGGGGTGAAAAACTGTTTTTT.

This clone was counted only a few times. This sequence joins TRBV28 and TRBJ1-2; D is possibly TRBD1 (5 bases). In germline, CDR1 is MDHEN, CDR2 SYDVKM. With 3 bases removed from V and 8 bases from J, the gap between germline ends came to 13 bases. The CDR3 has 13 residues. Here the CDR3 DNA reads TGTGCCAGCAGTTTGGCGGGGGGTGAAGGCTACACCTTC. Protein product: CASSLAGGEGYTF.

The chain links TRBV4-2 to TRBJ1-3; 9 bases line up with TRBD1. The CDR3 loop spans 17 amino acids. Losses at the gene ends were 1 base for V and 3 bases for J; bases not matched to a gene: 7. The V gene's germline CDR1 is LGHNA and CDR2 YNFKEQ. The CDR3 coding sequence is TGTGCCAGCAGCCAAGGTCCGGACAGGGGCGGTGGAAACACCATATATTTT. Its protein product is CASSQGPDRGGGNTIYF.

The chain has TRBV9 and TRBJ1-6; D is unresolved. The CDR3 consists of 15 residues. Germline CDR1 and CDR2: SGDLS and YYNGEE. Trimming shortened V by 0 bases and J by 4 bases, and 8 bases separated the two germline ends. Written as DNA, the CDR3 is TGTGCCAGCAGCGTAGATGACTTGTATAATTCACCCCTCCACTTT. Protein product: CASSVDDLYNSPLHF.

The genes are TRBV7-8 and TRBJ1-6, with 8 bases lining up with TRBD1. This CDR3 is built from 19 residues. Germline loops: CDR1 SGHVS, CDR2 FQNEAQ. Trimming took 1 base from V and 16 from J; bases not matched to a gene: 24. In DNA form, the CDR3 reads TGTGCCAGCAGCTTAGATCGGACAGGGATGATTTGGGGCGATAGTTTGCTCCACTTT. Its protein is CASSLDRTGMIWGDSLLHF.

The chain links TRBV14 to TRBJ2-3; no definite D call. There are 15 residues in the CDR3. Germline V lookup: CDR1 SGHDN, CDR2 FVKESK. The V end lost 4 bases, the J end lost 4 bases, and 15 bases lay between the germline ends. The CDR3: CASSPWLPISDTQYF. As DNA, the CDR3 is TGTGCCAGCAGCCCCTGGCTCCCGATCTCAGATACGCAGTATTTT.

This clone was recorded once. The chain is built from TRBV5-1 and TRBJ1-4; D is undetermined. CDR3 size: 14 residues. Looked up from germline, CDR1 is SGHRS and CDR2 is YFSETQ. With 1 base removed from V and 3 bases from J, the gap between germline ends came to 7 bases. CDR3 DNA: TGCGCCAGCAGCTTGCGTCAGTCTAATGAAAAACTGTTTTTT. The encoded protein is CASSLRQSNEKLFF.

The chain is built from TRBV7-2 and TRBJ2-5; D gene ambiguous. Trimming cost V 1 base and J 10 bases, with 13 bases left between them. CDR3 length: 13 residues. The germline gives CDR1 SGHTA, CDR2 FQGNSA. In DNA, the CDR3 is TGTGCCAGCAGCTTAGGTGTTGAAGCTAACCAGTACTTC. The encoded protein is CASSLGVEANQYF. Combining the CDR3 with reference TRBV7-2 and TRBJ2-5 gives the whole variable domain GAGVSQSPSNKVTEKGKDVELRCDPISGHTALYWYRQSLGQGLEFLIYFQGNSAPDKSGLPSDRFSAERTGGSVSTLTIQRTQQEDSAVYLCASSLGVEANQYFGPGTRLLVL.

CDR3 nucleotide sequence: TGTGCCAGCAGTTTATCAGGGGGTAACTATGGCTACACCTTC. It codes for CASSLSGGNYGYTF. This chain links TRBV28 with TRBJ1-2; TRBD1 agrees at 7 bases. V was clipped by 1 base and J by 1 base; unmatched bases: 0. This CDR3 spans 14 amino acids. Germline V lookup: CDR1 MDHEN, CDR2 SYDVKM.

In its sample, this clone was seen once. In DNA, the CDR3 is TGTGCCAGCAGTTCGGAGGGAATGTTTGAGCAGTACTTC. Amino acids: CASSSEGMFEQYF. The chain couples TRBV5-4 to TRBJ2-7, with D maybe TRBD2 (6 bases). CDR1 is SGHNT and CDR2 is YYREEE in the germline V gene (reference sequence). CDR3 length equals 13 residues. The germline V and J ends were trimmed by 5 bases and 7 bases, with 16 bases remaining between them.

The V and J genes are TRBV5-4 and TRBJ2-3; 7 bases fit TRBD2. CDR1 and CDR2 from the germline V gene are SGHNT and YYREEE (reference sequence). This CDR3 is 15 amino acids long. After removal of 0 bases from V and 5 bases from J, the junction contained 6 bases not matched to a gene. The CDR3 DNA sequence: TGTGCCAGCAGCTTGGCCTCGGGAGGCATAGATACGCAGTATTTT. It yields the protein CASSLASGGIDTQYF.

There are a few counts of this clone. The chain employs TRBV27 and TRBJ2-7, with a weak D call TRBD2 (6 bases). Germline CDR1 reads MNHEY; CDR2 reads SMNVEV (reference sequence). CDR3 length: 14 amino acids. Trimming removed 0 bases at V and 3 bases at J, with 9 bases between. In DNA form, the CDR3 reads TGTGCCAGCAGTTTATCGACTAGGTTCTACGAGCAGTACTTC. Protein product: CASSLSTRFYEQYF.

The genes are TRBV10-3 and TRBJ2-5; 7 bases map to TRBD1. This CDR3 region has 12 residues. Germline CDR1 ENHRY, CDR2 SYGVKD. Unmatched junction bases numbered 3, after V lost 10 bases and J lost 1 base. The CDR3 sequence: CATRDSQETQYF. The CDR3 region has the DNA TGTGCCACCCGGGACAGCCAAGAGACCCAGTACTTC.

The chain is built from TRBV6-5 and TRBJ1-1; the match to TRBD1 covers 10 bases. CDR1 and CDR2 from the germline V gene are MNHEY and SVGAGI. Losses at the gene ends were 4 bases for V and 6 bases for J; bases not matched to a gene: 5. The CDR3 has 14 amino acids. CDR3 bases: TGTGCCAGCAGTTGGGACAGGGGAAGGGCTGAAGCTTTCTTT. This sequence encodes CASSWDRGRAEAFF.